The 27 T cell receptor beta chains reported below all come from one sample, sequenced in a study of cytomegalovirus exposure and HLA in healthy donors. Primers included in the PCR were 60 Vbeta and 13 Jbeta primers. Assay: immunoSEQ multiplex PCR; the TCRdb copy retains only in-frame clones and omits some. The top ten clones hold 0.95% to 1.5% of a sample with some 120,000 clones, around 73% of them seen once. Sequences were obtained from PBMCs. All receptors come from a man over 45 in good health and CMV-seronegative.

A note on this clone: Other nucleotide sequences in the sample specify the same CDR3. The rearrangement uses TRBV7-2 and TRBJ2-5, with D perhaps matching TRBD1 (6 bases). Germline-derived CDR1 and CDR2 are SGHTA and FQGNSA. With 4 bases removed from V and 1 base from J, the gap between germline ends came to 7 bases. The CDR3 spans 13 residues. The CDR3 DNA is TGTGCCAGCAGCTCGGACAGCCAAGAGACCCAGTACTTC. It specifies CASSSDSQETQYF.

This clone was seen just once. The chain joins TRBV9 to TRBJ1-3; D is possibly TRBD1 (5 bases). Germline assignment: CDR1 SGDLS and CDR2 YYNGEE. The CDR3 is 14 residues long. V dropped 0 bases and J dropped 6 bases, with 10 bases sitting between them. Here the CDR3 reads CASSVEGLENTIYF. The CDR3 bases are TGTGCCAGCAGCGTAGAGGGGTTGGAAAACACCATATATTTT.

CDR3 sequence: CSATLQYEQYF. CDR3 bases: TGCAGCGCGACGCTACAGTACGAGCAGTACTTC. The chain couples TRBV29-1 to TRBJ2-7; D gene uncertain. Germline V lookup: CDR1 SQVTM, CDR2 ANQGSEA. The CDR3 runs 11 residues. Trimming shortened V by 7 bases and J by 4 bases, and 11 bases separated the two germline ends.

This rearrangement joins TRBV19 to TRBJ1-5; the D is unclear. Germline values: CDR1 LNHDA, CDR2 SQIVND (reference sequence). This CDR3 comprises 17 residues. V was clipped by 5 bases and J by 0 bases, with 17 bases between them. The CDR3 DNA sequence: TGTGCCAGTAGTGGGCTTCTATTCACATATAGCAATCAGCCCCAGCATTTT. Its translation: CASSGLLFTYSNQPQHF.

V is TRBV27 and J is TRBJ2-7, with 10 bases aligning to TRBD1. From germline, CDR1 is MNHEY and CDR2 SMNVEV (reference sequence). Trimming at V came to 6 bases and at J to 2 bases, leaving 10 bases not matched to a gene. The CDR3 totals 16 residues. CDR3: CASRYRRDRGAYEQYF. The CDR3 nucleotides are TGTGCCAGCAGATACCGCCGGGACAGGGGTGCCTACGAGCAGTACTTC.

This clone has just one count. This chain links TRBV27 with TRBJ2-5; D might be TRBD1 (5 bases). V was clipped by 10 bases and J by 1 base, with 19 bases between them. CDR1 MNHEY and CDR2 SMNVEV come from the germline V gene (reference sequence). CDR3 length: 15 residues. CDR3 amino acids: CATKPTANGQETQYF. The CDR3 nucleotides are TGTGCCACCAAACCGACAGCGAACGGCCAAGAGACCCAGTACTTC.

In its sample, this clone was seen a few times. V is TRBV15 and J is TRBJ2-2; either TRBD1 or TRBD2 may fit D (6 bases each). Trimming removed 5 bases at V and 3 bases at J, with 22 bases between. Germline V gene sequence: CDR1 LNHNV, CDR2 YYDKDF (reference sequence). The CDR3 has 18 residues. The DNA for the CDR3 is TGTGCCACCAGCGGAGGGCCAGGGGCCGCCTCGTACACCGGGGAGCTGTTTTTT. This sequence encodes CATSGGPGAASYTGELFF.

J is TRBJ1-2 and V is TRBV10-3; D remains unclear. The ends were cut back, 1 base at V and 8 bases at J, with 20 bases in the middle. The CDR3 covers 16 residues. CDR1 and CDR2 (germline): ENHRY, SYGVKD. The chain's CDR3 is CAISELETARTGGYTF. The CDR3 DNA sequence: TGTGCCATCAGTGAGTTAGAAACAGCAAGAACGGGGGGCTACACCTTC.

The V call is TRBV29-1, the J call TRBJ2-5; TRBD1 is a possible D gene (7 bases). CDR1 is SQVTM and CDR2 is ANQGSEA in the germline V gene. With 3 bases removed from V and 4 bases from J, the gap between germline ends came to 12 bases. The CDR3 is made up of 13 amino acids. CDR3 loop: CSVEEGAGETQYF. CDR3 DNA: TGCAGCGTTGAGGAGGGGGCAGGAGAGACCCAGTACTTC.

This clone occurred many times. The chain couples TRBV13 to TRBJ2-3; TRBD2 might be the D (6 bases). Germline V CDR1 and CDR2: PRHDT, FYEKMQ (reference sequence). Trimming removed 6 bases at V and 2 bases at J, with 18 bases between. This CDR3 is 16 amino acids long. CDR3 loop: CASRHYTAGNTDTQYF. The CDR3 coding sequence is TGTGCCAGCAGACATTACACGGCGGGGAACACAGATACGCAGTATTTT.

The CDR3 reads CAISEGGSSYNEQFF. In DNA form, the CDR3 reads TGTGCCATCAGTGAAGGCGGGAGCTCCTACAATGAGCAGTTCTTC. The chain links TRBV10-3 to TRBJ2-1, with 7 bases matching TRBD2. The CDR3 totals 15 residues. Unmatched junction bases numbered 2, after V lost 3 bases and J lost 0 bases. Germline V gives CDR1 ENHRY, CDR2 SYGVKD.

This clone was observed a few times. The chain employs TRBV18 and TRBJ1-2, with D possibly matching TRBD1 (6 bases). The germline V and J ends were trimmed by 2 bases and 8 bases, with 15 bases remaining between them. Germline CDR1 KGHSH, CDR2 LQKENI. There are 14 residues in the CDR3. Here the CDR3 reads CASSPEGVRSGYTF. In nucleotides, the CDR3 is TGTGCCAGCTCACCAGAGGGGGTGAGGAGCGGCTACACCTTC.

The chain employs TRBV4-1 and TRBJ2-2; TRBD2 agrees at 7 bases. The J segment lost 4 bases and the V segment lost 4 bases, leaving 6 bases of the junction unmatched. The CDR3 runs 15 residues. CDR1 is MGHRA and CDR2 is YSYEKL in the germline V gene. For the CDR3, the DNA is TGCGCCAGCAGCCCCCTAGCGGAGTCCACCGGGGAGCTGTTTTTT. This codes for CASSPLAESTGELFF.

The genes are TRBV6-5 and TRBJ2-7, with TRBD2 matching 14 bases. CDR3 size: 15 residues. Trimming cost V 5 bases and J 6 bases; bases outside gene matches: 6. Germline V gene lookup returns CDR1 MNHEY and CDR2 SVGAGI. The CDR3 nucleotides are TGTGCCAGCAGTCGGTCGGGACTAGCGGGAGTCGAGCAGTACTTC. Translation gives CASSRSGLAGVEQYF.

The V call is TRBV2, the J call TRBJ1-1; D is possibly TRBD1 (5 bases). V gave up 4 bases and J gave up 4 bases, with 10 bases separating them. The CDR3 runs 13 residues. CDR1 and CDR2 from the germline V gene are SNHLY and FYNNEI. CDR3 amino acids: CASSGGGGTEAFF. The CDR3 DNA is TGTGCCAGCAGTGGTGGGGGAGGCACTGAAGCTTTCTTT.

This chain uses TRBV4-1 with TRBJ2-1; 13 nucleotides align to TRBD2. CDR1 MGHRA and CDR2 YSYEKL come from the germline V gene. The CDR3 extends over 18 amino acids. V lost 4 bases, J lost 0 bases, and 6 bases stayed unmatched. CDR3 loop: CASSRGLAGVSSYNEQFF. The DNA for the CDR3 is TGCGCCAGCAGCCGCGGACTAGCGGGAGTGAGCTCCTACAATGAGCAGTTCTTC.

This chain uses TRBV30 with TRBJ2-7, with TRBD1 matching over 7 bases. The CDR3 has 13 residues. The germline V gene encodes CDR1 GTSNPN and CDR2 SVGIG (reference sequence). J gave up 7 bases and V 5 bases, and 11 bases lay outside the gene matches. The DNA of the CDR3 is TGTGCCTGGGGGACAGACCTGGCTAGTGAGCAGTACTTC. This gives the protein CAWGTDLASEQYF.

The rearrangement joins TRBV5-4 to TRBJ2-5, with D unclear. With 2 bases removed from V and 5 bases from J, the gap between germline ends came to 13 bases. The CDR3 has 14 amino acids. Germline V lookup: CDR1 SGHNT, CDR2 YYREEE (reference sequence). The CDR3 bases are TGTGCCAGCAGCTTTACCCAGCGCCAGGAGACCCAGTACTTC. The encoded protein is CASSFTQRQETQYF.

The CDR3 loop is CASSYKTLRNQPQHF. The CDR3 nucleotides are TGTGCCAGCAGTTATAAGACACTGCGTAATCAGCCCCAGCATTTT. The V call is TRBV6-5, the J call TRBJ1-5; D not certain. The CDR3 contains 15 residues. The V gene's germline CDR1 is MNHEY and CDR2 SVGAGI. The germline V and J ends were trimmed by 3 bases and 4 bases, with 13 bases remaining between them.

The CDR3 sequence is CASSATGTGGGRRTGELFF. The CDR3 region has the DNA TGCGCCAGCAGTGCAACCGGGACAGGGGGCGGTCGAAGGACCGGGGAGCTGTTTTTT. J is TRBJ2-2 and V is TRBV10-1, with TRBD1 matching 12 bases. Germline CDR1 is WNHNN and CDR2 is SYGVQD (reference sequence). The V gene end was trimmed by 4 bases and the J gene end by 5 bases; junction bases not matched to a gene: 14. This CDR3 is built from 19 residues.

V and J are TRBV27 and TRBJ2-2; 12 bases fit TRBD2. J was trimmed by 0 bases and V by 5 bases; bases with no gene match: 7. Germline values: CDR1 MNHEY, CDR2 SMNVEV (reference sequence). There are 18 residues in the CDR3. The CDR3 nucleotides are TGTGCCAGCAGTCCCCATCGGACTAGCGGGGCGAACACCGGGGAGCTGTTTTTT. The encoded protein is CASSPHRTSGANTGELFF.

The chain is built from TRBV19 and TRBJ2-1, with 7 positions matching TRBD2. Germline V gene data show CDR1 as LNHDA and CDR2 as SQIVND (reference sequence). The CDR3 length is 14 residues. Unmatched junction bases numbered 4, after V lost 6 bases and J lost 2 bases. The CDR3 sequence: CASRRSGTYNEQFF. DNA of the CDR3: TGTGCCAGTAGGCGGAGCGGGACCTACAATGAGCAGTTCTTC.

V and J are TRBV7-3 and TRBJ2-7; D unclear. V dropped 0 bases and J dropped 4 bases, with 13 bases sitting between them. The CDR3 runs to 15 residues. CDR1 is SGHTA, CDR2 FQGTGA, per germline. The CDR3 sequence is CASSLTRLVNYEQYF. As DNA, the CDR3 is TGTGCCAGCAGCTTAACACGGCTAGTAAATTACGAGCAGTACTTC.

V and J are TRBV27 and TRBJ2-7, with a tentative D call TRBD1 (6 bases). V lost 0 bases and J lost 8, with 11 bases in between. This CDR3 has 13 residues. The germline V gene has CDR1 MNHEY and CDR2 SMNVEV (reference sequence). CDR3 DNA: TGTGCCAGCAGTTTATCCCCCCGGGACAAGCAGTACTTC. Protein product: CASSLSPRDKQYF.

The chain uses TRBV15 and TRBJ2-2; 8 bases line up with TRBD2. CDR3 size: 15 residues. From germline, CDR1 is LNHNV and CDR2 YYDKDF (reference sequence). With V trimmed by 3 bases and J by 7 bases, 7 bases remained unmatched. In nucleotides, the CDR3 is TGTGCCACCAGCAGCGCCGGGAGGGGTGTCGGGGAGCTGTTTTTT. This sequence encodes CATSSAGRGVGELFF.

The genes are TRBV7-9 and TRBJ2-3; 9 nucleotides match TRBD1. Germline values: CDR1 SEHNR, CDR2 FQNEAQ (reference sequence). The V gene end was trimmed by 5 bases and the J gene end by 6 bases; junction bases not matched to a gene: 6. The CDR3 contains 14 residues. The CDR3 protein is CASSPTDRGDTQYF. The DNA for the CDR3 is TGTGCCAGCAGCCCAACGGACAGGGGTGATACGCAGTATTTT.

V usage is TRBV7-2 and J usage is TRBJ1-6; D might be TRBD1 (6 bases). Germline CDR1 SGHTA, CDR2 FQGNSA. Trimming stripped 3 bases from V and 10 bases from J, with 13 bases between. The CDR3 runs 14 residues. This CDR3 reads CASSFLTGPSPLHF. The CDR3 bases are TGTGCCAGCAGCTTTTTAACAGGGCCATCACCCCTCCACTTT.